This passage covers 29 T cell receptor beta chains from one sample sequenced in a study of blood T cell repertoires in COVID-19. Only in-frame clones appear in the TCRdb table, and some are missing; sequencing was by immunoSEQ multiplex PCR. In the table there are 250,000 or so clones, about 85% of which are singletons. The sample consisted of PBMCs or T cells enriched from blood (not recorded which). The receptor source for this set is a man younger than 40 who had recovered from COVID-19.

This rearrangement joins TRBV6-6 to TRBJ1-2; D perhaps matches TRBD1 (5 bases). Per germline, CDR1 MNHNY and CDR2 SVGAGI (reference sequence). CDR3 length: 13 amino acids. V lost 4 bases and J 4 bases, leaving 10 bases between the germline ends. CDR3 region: CASSSQGSYGYTF. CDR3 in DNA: TGTGCCAGCAGTTCCCAGGGAAGCTATGGCTACACCTTC.

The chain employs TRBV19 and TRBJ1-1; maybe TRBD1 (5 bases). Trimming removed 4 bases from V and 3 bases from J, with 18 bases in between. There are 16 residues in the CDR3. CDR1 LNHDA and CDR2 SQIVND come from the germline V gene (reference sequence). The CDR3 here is CASSNRQGEVYTEAFF. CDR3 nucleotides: TGTGCCAGTAGTAATCGGCAGGGTGAAGTGTACACTGAAGCTTTCTTT. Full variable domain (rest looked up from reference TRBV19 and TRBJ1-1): DGGITQSPKYLFRKEGQNVTLSCEQNLNHDAMYWYRQDPGQGLRLIYYSQIVNDFQKGDIAEGYSVSREKKESFPLTVTSAQKNPTAFYLCASSNRQGEVYTEAFFGQGTRLTVV.

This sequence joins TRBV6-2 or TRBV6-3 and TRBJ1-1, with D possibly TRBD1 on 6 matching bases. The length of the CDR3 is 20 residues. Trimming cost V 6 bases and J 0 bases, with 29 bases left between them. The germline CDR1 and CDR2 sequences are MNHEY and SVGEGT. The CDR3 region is CASSYVNTAGDLAMNTEAFF. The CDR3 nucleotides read TGTGCCAGCAGCTATGTCAACACCGCAGGGGACCTTGCTATGAACACTGAAGCTTTCTTT.

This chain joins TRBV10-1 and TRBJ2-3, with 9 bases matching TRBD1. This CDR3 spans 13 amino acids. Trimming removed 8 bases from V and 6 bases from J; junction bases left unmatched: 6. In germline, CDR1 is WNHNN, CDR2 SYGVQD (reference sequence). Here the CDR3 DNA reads TGCGCCAGCCGGGGACAGGGATTTGATACGCAGTATTTT. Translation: CASRGQGFDTQYF.

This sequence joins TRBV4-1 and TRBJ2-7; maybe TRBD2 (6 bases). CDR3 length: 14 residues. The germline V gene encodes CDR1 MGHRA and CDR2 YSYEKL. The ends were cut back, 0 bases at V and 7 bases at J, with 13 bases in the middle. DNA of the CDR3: TGCGCCAGCAGCCAAGAGGCGACTAGAAGGGAGCAGTACTTC. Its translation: CASSQEATRREQYF.

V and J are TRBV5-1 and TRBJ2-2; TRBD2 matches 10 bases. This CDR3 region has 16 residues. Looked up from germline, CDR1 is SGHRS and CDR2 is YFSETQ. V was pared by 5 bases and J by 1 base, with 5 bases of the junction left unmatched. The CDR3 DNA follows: TGCGCCAGCAGACAGCGGGAGGGCCGGAACACCGGGGAGCTGTTTTTT. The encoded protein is CASRQREGRNTGELFF.

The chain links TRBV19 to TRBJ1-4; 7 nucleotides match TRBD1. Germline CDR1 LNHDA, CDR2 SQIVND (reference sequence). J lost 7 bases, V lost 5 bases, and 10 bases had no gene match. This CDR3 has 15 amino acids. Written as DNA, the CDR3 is TGTGCCAGTAGTGCCCGACAGGGAATCGTTGAAAAACTGTTTTTT. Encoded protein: CASSARQGIVEKLFF.

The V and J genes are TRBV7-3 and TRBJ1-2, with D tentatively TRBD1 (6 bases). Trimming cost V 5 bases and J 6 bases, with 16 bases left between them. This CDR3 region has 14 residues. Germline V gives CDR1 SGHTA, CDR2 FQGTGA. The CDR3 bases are TGTGCCAGCAGCCCGGTTGCACAGGGACATGGCTACACCTTC. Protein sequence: CASSPVAQGHGYTF.

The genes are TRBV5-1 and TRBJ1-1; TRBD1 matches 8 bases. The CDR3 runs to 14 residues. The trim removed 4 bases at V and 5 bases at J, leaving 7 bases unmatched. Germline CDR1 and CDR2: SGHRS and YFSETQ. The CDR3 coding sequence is TGCGCCAGCAGCCTGGACAGGGAGGGAACTGAAGCTTTCTTT. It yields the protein CASSLDREGTEAFF.

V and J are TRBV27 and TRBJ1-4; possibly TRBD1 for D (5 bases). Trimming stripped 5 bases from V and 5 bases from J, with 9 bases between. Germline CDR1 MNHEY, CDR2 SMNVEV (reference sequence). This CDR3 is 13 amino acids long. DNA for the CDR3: TGTGCCAGCAGTATACGACAGAATGAAAAACTGTTTTTT. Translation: CASSIRQNEKLFF. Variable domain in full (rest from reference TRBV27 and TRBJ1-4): EAQVTQNPRYLITVTGKKLTVTCSQNMNHEYMSWYRQDPGLGLRQIYYSMNVEVTDKGDVPEGYKVSRKEKRNFPLILESPSPNQTSLYFCASSIRQNEKLFFGSGTQLSVL.

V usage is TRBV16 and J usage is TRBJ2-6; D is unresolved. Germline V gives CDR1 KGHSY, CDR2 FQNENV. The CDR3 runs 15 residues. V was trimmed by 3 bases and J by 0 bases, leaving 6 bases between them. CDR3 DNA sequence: TGTGCCAGCAGCCAGAGTGTCTCTGGGGCCAACGTCCTGACTTTC. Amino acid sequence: CASSQSVSGANVLTF.

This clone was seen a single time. This CDR3 is CASSPEGAGGPGGTQYF. The CDR3 nucleotides read TGTGCCAGCAGCCCGGAGGGTGCGGGGGGGCCCGGGGGGACCCAGTACTTC. The chain employs TRBV5-4 and TRBJ2-5, with 9 nucleotides matching TRBD2. After removal of 4 bases from V and 7 bases from J, the junction contained 17 bases not matched to a gene. The CDR3 is 17 amino acids. CDR1 SGHNT and CDR2 YYREEE come from the germline V gene (reference sequence).

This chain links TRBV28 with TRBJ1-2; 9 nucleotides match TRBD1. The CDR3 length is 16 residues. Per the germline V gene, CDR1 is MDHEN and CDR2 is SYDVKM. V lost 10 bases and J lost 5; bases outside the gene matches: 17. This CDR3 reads CATSFSPGQGVYGYTF. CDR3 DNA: TGTGCCACCTCATTTAGCCCGGGACAGGGTGTTTATGGCTACACCTTC.

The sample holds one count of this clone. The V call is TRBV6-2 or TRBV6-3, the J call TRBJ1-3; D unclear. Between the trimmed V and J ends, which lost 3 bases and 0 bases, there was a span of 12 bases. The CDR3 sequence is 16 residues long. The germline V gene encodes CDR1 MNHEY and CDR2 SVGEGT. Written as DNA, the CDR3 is TGTGCCAGCAGTTATCTTCCCTTCCGCTCTGGAAACACCATATATTTT. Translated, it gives CASSYLPFRSGNTIYF.

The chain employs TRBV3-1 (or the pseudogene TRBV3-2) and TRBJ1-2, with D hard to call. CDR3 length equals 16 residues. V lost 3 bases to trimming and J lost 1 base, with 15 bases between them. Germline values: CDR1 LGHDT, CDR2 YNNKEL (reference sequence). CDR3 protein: CASSQTLNRDNYGYTF. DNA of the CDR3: TGTGCCAGCAGCCAGACTTTAAACCGGGATAACTATGGCTACACCTTC.

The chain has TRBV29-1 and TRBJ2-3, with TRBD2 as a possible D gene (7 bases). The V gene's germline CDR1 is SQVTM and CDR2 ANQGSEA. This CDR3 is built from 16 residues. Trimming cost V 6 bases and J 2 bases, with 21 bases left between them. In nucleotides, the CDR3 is TGCAGCGTATCCGCGGGGGCCGACAAGCCCACAGATACGCAGTATTTT. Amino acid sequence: CSVSAGADKPTDTQYF.

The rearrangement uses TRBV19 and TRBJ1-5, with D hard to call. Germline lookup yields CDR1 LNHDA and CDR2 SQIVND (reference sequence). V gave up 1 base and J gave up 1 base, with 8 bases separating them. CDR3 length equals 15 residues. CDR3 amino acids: CASSIGVGSNQPQHF. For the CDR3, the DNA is TGTGCCAGTAGTATAGGTGTCGGGAGCAATCAGCCCCAGCATTTT.

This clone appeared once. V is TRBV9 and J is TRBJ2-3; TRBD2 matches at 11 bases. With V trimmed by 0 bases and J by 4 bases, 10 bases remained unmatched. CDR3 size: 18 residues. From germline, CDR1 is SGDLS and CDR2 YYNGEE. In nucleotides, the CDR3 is TGTGCCAGCAGCGTAGCTTGGTCTAGCGGGGGGAGGGCAGATACGCAGTATTTT. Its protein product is CASSVAWSSGGRADTQYF.

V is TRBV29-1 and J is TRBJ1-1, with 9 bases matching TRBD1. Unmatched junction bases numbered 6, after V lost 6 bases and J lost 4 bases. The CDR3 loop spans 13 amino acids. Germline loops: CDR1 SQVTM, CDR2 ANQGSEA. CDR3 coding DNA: TGCAGCGTCGGGACAGGGTTGGCCACTGAAGCTTTCTTT. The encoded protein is CSVGTGLATEAFF. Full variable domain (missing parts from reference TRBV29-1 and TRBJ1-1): SAVISQKPSRDICQRGTSLTIQCQVDSQVTMMFWYRQQPGQSLTLIATANQGSEATYESGFVIDKFPISRPNLTFSTLTVSNMSPEDSSIYLCSVGTGLATEAFFGQGTRLTVV.

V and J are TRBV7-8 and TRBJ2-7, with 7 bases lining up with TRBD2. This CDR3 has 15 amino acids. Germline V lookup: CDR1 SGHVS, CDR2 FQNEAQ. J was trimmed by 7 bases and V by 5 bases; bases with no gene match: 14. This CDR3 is CASSGGIGTTREQYF. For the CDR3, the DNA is TGTGCCAGCAGCGGGGGAATCGGGACTACCAGAGAGCAGTACTTC. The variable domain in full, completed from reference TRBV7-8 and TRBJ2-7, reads GAGVSQSPRYKVAKRGQDVALRCDPISGHVSLFWYQQALGQGPEFLTYFQNEAQLDKSGLPSDRFFAERPEGSVSTLKIQRTQQEDSAVYLCASSGGIGTTREQYFGPGTRLTVT.

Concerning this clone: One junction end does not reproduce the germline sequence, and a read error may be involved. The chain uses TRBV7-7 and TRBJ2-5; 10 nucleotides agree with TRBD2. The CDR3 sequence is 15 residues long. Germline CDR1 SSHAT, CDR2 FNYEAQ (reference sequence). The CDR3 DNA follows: TGTGCTAGCAGCTTAGAAGCGGGGGGGCTAGAGACCCAGTACTTC. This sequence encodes CASSLEAGGLETQYF.

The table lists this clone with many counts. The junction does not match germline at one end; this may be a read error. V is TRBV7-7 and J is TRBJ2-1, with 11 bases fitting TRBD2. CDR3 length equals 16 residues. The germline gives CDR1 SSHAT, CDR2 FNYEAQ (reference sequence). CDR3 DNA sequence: TGTGCTAGCAGCTTAGGACTAGCGGGCCGCGGTGATGAGCAGTTCTTC. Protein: CASSLGLAGRGDEQFF.

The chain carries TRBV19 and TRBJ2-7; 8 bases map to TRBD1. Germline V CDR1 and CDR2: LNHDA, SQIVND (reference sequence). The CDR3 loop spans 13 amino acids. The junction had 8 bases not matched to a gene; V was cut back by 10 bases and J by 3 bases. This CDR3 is CATRYTGGYEQYF. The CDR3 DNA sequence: TGTGCCACCCGGTATACAGGGGGCTACGAGCAGTACTTC.

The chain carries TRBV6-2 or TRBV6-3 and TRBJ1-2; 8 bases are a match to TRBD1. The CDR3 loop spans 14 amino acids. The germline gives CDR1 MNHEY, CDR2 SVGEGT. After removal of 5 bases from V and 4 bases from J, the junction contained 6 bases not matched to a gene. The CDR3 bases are TGTGCCAGCAGTAAACCGGACAGGGCCTATGGCTACACCTTC. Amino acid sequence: CASSKPDRAYGYTF.

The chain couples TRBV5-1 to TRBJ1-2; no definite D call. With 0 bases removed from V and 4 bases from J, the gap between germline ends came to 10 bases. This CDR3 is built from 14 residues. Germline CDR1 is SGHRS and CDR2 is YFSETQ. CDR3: CASSLDSPSYGYTF. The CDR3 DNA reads TGCGCCAGCAGCTTGGACAGCCCCTCCTATGGCTACACCTTC.

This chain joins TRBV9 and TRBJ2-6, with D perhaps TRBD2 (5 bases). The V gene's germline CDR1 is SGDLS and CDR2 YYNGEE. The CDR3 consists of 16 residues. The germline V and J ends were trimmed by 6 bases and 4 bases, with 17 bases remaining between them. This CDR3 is CASKRGGPEGANVLTF. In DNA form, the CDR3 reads TGTGCCAGCAAACGTGGAGGTCCTGAAGGGGCCAACGTCCTGACTTTC.

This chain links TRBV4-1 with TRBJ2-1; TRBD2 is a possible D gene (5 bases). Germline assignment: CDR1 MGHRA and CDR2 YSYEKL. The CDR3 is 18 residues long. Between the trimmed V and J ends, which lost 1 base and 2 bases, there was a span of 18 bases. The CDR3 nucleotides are TGCGCCAGCAGCCAAGTTGGTCGGGATTTTATACCCTACAATGAGCAGTTCTTC. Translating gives CASSQVGRDFIPYNEQFF.

Written as DNA, the CDR3 is TGTGCCAGTAGTAGACAGGAGAACACTGAAGCTTTCTTT. Amino acid sequence: CASSRQENTEAFF. The V and J genes are TRBV19 and TRBJ1-1, with D possibly matching TRBD1 (6 bases). V lost 4 bases to trimming and J lost 1 base, with 7 bases between them. Germline V gene lookup returns CDR1 LNHDA and CDR2 SQIVND (reference sequence). The CDR3 spans 13 residues.

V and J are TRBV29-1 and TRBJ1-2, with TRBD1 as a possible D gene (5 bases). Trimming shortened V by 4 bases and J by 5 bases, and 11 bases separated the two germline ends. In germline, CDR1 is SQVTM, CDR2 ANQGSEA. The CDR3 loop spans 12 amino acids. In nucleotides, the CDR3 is TGCAGCGTTGCAGCAGGGCATTATGGCTACACCTTC. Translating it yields CSVAAGHYGYTF.